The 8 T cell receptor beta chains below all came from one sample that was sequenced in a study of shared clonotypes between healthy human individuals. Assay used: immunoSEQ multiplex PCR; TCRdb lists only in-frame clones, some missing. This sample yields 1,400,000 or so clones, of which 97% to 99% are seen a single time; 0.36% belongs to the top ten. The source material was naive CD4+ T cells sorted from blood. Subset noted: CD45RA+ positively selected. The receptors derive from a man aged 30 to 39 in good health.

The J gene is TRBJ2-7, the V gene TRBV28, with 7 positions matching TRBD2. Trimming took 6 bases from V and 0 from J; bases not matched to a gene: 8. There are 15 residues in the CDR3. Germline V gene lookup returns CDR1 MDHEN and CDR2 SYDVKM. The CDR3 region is CASRPGGSGSYEQYF. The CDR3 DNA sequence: TGTGCCAGCAGGCCGGGCGGGAGCGGCTCCTACGAGCAGTACTTC.

DNA for the CDR3: TGTGCCAGCAGCCCACCATGGGGTTACAATGAGCAGTTCTTC. Translating gives CASSPPWGYNEQFF. The J gene is TRBJ2-1, the V gene TRBV11-2; D call uncertain. V was shortened by 5 bases and J by 4 bases, with 12 bases between the two germline ends. This CDR3 region has 14 residues. The germline V gene encodes CDR1 SGHAT and CDR2 FQNNGV.

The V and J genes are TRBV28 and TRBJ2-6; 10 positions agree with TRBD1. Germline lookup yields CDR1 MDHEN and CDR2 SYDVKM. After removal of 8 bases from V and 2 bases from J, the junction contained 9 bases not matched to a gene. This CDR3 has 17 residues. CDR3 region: CASAPTGGWPGANVLTF. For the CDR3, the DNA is TGTGCCAGCGCACCGACAGGGGGCTGGCCTGGGGCCAACGTCCTGACTTTC. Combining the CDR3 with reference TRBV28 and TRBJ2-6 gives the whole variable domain DVKVTQSSRYLVKRTGEKVFLECVQDMDHENMFWYRQDPGLGLRLIYFSYDVKMKEKGDIPEGYSVSREKKERFSLILESASTNQTSMYLCASAPTGGWPGANVLTFGAGSRLTVL.

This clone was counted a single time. The CDR3 loop is CASSPWSLADYYNEQFF. CDR3 DNA sequence: TGTGCCAGCAGCCCCTGGTCTTTGGCGGATTATTACAATGAGCAGTTCTTC. The chain recombines TRBV28 with TRBJ2-1; D gene ambiguous. Per germline, CDR1 MDHEN and CDR2 SYDVKM. The CDR3 is 17 residues long. V lost 6 bases and J 4 bases, leaving 22 bases between the germline ends. Drawing the rest from reference TRBV28 and TRBJ2-1, the complete variable domain is DVKVTQSSRYLVKRTGEKVFLECVQDMDHENMFWYRQDPGLGLRLIYFSYDVKMKEKGDIPEGYSVSREKKERFSLILESASTNQTSMYLCASSPWSLADYYNEQFFGPGTRLTVL.

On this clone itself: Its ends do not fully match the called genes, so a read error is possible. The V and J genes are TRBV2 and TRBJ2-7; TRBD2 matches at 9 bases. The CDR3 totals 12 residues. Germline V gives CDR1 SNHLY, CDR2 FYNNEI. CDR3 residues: CASSEFPSGKVF. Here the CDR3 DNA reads TGTGCCAGCAGTGAATTCCCTAGCGGGAAAGTCTTC.

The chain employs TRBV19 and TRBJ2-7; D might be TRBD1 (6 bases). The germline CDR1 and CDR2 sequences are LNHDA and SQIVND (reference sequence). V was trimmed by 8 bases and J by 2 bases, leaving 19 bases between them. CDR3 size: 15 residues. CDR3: CASSNRDKRPYEQYF. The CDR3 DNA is TGTGCCAGTTCCAACCGGGACAAGCGACCCTACGAGCAGTACTTC.

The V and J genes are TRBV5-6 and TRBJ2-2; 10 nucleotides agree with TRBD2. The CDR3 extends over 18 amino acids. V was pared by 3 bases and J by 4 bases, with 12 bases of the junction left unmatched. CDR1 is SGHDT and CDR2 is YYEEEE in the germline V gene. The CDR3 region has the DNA TGTGCCAGCAGCTCGAATCCCCTAGCGGGAGTCTCCACCGGGGAGCTGTTTTTT. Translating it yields CASSSNPLAGVSTGELFF.

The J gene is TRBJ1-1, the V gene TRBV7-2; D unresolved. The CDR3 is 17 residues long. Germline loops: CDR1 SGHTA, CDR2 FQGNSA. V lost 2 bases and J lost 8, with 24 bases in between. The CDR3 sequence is CASSLKWGFAVEAEAFF. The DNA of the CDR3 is TGTGCCAGCAGCTTAAAATGGGGATTCGCGGTTGAAGCGGAAGCTTTCTTT.